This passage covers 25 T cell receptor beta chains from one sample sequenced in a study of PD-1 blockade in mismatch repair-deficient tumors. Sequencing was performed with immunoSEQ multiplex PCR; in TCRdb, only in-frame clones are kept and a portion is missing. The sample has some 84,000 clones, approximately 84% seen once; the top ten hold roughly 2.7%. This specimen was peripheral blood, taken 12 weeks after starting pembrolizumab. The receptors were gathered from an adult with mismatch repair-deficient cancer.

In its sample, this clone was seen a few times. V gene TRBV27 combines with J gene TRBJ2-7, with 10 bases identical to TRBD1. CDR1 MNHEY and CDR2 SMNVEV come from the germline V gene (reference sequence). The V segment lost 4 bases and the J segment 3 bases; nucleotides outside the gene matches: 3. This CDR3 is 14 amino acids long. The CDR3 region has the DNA TGTGCCAGCAGTTACAGGACAGGGGGCTACGAGCAGTACTTC. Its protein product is CASSYRTGGYEQYF.

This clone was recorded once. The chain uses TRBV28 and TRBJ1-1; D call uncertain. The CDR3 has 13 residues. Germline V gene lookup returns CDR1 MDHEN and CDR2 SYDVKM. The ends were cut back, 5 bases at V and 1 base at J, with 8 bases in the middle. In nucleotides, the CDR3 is TGTGCCAGCAGTCCATCATCGAACACTGAAGCTTTCTTT. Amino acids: CASSPSSNTEAFF.

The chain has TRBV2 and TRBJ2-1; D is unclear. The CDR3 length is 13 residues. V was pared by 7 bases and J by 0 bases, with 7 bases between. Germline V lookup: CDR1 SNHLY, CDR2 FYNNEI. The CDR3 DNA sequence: TGTGCCAGCACCCTTAGCTCCTACAATGAGCAGTTCTTC. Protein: CASTLSSYNEQFF.

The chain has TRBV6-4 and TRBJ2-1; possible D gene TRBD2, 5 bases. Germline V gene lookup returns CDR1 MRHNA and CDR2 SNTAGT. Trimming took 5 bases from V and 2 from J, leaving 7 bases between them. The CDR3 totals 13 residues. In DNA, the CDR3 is TGTGCCAGCAGTCCCGGGGCCTACAATGAGCAGTTCTTC. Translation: CASSPGAYNEQFF.

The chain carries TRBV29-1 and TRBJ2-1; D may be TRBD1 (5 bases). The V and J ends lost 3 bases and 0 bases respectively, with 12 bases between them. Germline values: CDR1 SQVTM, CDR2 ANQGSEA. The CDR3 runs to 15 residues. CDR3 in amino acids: CSVEKGVSSYNEQFF. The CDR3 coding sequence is TGCAGCGTTGAGAAAGGGGTAAGCTCCTACAATGAGCAGTTCTTC.

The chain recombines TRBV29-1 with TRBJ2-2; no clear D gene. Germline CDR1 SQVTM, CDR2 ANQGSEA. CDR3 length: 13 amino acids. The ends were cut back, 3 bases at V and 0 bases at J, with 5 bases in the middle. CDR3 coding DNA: TGCAGCGTTGACAGTGCGAACACCGGGGAGCTGTTTTTT. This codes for CSVDSANTGELFF.

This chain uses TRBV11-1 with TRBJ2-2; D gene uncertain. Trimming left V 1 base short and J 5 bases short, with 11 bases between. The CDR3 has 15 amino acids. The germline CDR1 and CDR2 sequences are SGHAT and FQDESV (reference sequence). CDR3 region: CASSLEAGWTGELFF. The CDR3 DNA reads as TGTGCCAGCAGCTTAGAGGCAGGCTGGACCGGGGAGCTGTTTTTT.

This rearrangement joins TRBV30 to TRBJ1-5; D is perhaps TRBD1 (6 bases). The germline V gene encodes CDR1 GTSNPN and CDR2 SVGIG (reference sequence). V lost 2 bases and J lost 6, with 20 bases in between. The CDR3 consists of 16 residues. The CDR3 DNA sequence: TGTGCCTGGAGTCTTTGGGACTGGGGGGGGGCTCAGCCCCAGCATTTT. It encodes CAWSLWDWGGAQPQHF.

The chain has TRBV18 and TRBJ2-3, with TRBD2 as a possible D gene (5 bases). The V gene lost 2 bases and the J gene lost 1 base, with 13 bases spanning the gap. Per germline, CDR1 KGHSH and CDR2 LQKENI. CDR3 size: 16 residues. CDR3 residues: CASSPAEVEGTDTQYF. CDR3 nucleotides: TGTGCCAGCTCACCAGCGGAGGTTGAGGGCACAGATACGCAGTATTTT. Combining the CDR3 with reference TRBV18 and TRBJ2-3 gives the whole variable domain NAGVMQNPRHLVRRRGQEARLRCSPMKGHSHVYWYRQLPEEGLKFMVYLQKENIIDESGMPKERFSAEFPKEGPSILRIQQVVRGDSAAYFCASSPAEVEGTDTQYFGPGTRLTVL.

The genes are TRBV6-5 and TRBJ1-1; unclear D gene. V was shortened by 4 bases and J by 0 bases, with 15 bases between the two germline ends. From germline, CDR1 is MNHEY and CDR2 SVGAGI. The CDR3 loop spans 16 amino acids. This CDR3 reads CASSLSSRHMNTEAFF. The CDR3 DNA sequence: TGTGCCAGCAGTTTATCTTCGAGACACATGAACACTGAAGCTTTCTTT.

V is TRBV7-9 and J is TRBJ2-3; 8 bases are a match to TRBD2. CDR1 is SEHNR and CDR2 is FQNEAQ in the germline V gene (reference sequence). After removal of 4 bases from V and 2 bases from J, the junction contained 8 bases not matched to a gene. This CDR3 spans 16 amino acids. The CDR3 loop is CASSSLAGHTTDTQYF. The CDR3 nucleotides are TGTGCCAGCAGCTCCCTAGCGGGCCATACCACAGATACGCAGTATTTT.

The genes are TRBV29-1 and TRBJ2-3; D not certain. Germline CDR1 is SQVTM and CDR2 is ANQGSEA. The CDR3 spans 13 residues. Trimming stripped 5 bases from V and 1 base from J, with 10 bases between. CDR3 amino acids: CSVPGSRTDTQYF. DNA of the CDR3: TGCAGCGTTCCCGGAAGCCGCACAGATACGCAGTATTTT.

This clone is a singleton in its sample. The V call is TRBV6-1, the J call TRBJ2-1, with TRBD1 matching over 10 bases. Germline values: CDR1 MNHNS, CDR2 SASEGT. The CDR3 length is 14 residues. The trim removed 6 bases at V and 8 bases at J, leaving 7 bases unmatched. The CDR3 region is CASRTETGGDEQFF. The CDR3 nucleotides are TGTGCCAGCAGAACCGAGACAGGGGGCGATGAGCAGTTCTTC.

The CDR3 region is CASSQEGQSTDTQYF. Written as DNA, the CDR3 is TGTGCCAGCAGCCAAGAGGGACAGAGCACAGATACGCAGTATTTT. V usage is TRBV4-2 and J usage is TRBJ2-3, with 7 bases aligning to TRBD1. CDR3 length: 15 amino acids. Looked up from germline, CDR1 is LGHNA and CDR2 is YNFKEQ. V trimming: 0 bases; J trimming: 0 bases; junction bases outside the gene matches: 0.

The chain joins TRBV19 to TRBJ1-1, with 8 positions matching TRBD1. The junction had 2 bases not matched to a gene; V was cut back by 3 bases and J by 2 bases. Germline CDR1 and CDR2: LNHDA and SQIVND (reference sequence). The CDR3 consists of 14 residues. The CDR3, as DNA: TGTGCCAGTAGTATCGGACAGGGAAACACTGAAGCTTTCTTT. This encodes CASSIGQGNTEAFF.

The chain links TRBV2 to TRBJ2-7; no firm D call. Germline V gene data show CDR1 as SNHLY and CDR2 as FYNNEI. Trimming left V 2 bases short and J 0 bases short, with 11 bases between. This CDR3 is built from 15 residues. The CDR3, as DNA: TGTGCCAGCAGTGAATTGGCATGGAGCTCCTACGAGCAGTACTTC. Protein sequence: CASSELAWSSYEQYF. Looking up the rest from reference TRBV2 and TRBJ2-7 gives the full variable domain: EPEVTQTPSHQVTQMGQEVILRCVPISNHLYFYWYRQILGQKVEFLVSFYNNEISEKSEIFDDQFSVERPDGSNFTLKIRSTKLEDSAMYFCASSELAWSSYEQYFGPGTRLTVT.

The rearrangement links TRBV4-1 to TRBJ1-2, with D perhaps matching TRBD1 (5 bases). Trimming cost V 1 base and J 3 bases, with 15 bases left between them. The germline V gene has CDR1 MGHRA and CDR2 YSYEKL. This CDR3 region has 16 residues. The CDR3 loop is CASSQGESGWDYGYTF. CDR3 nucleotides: TGCGCCAGCAGCCAAGGAGAATCAGGGTGGGACTATGGCTACACCTTC.

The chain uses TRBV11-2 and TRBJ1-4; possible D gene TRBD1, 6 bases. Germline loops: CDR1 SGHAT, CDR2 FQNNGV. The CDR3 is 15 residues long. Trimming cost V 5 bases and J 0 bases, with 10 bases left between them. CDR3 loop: CASSAHRATNEKLFF. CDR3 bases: TGTGCCAGCAGCGCCCACAGGGCAACTAATGAAAAACTGTTTTTT.

The chain's CDR3 is CASSSDRNSGNTIYF. CDR3 DNA: TGTGCCAGTAGTTCCGACAGAAACTCTGGAAACACCATATATTTT. The gene calls are TRBV19 and TRBJ1-3; possibly TRBD1 for D (5 bases). The V gene's germline CDR1 is LNHDA and CDR2 SQIVND (reference sequence). This CDR3 is 15 amino acids long. V gave up 5 bases and J gave up 0 bases, with 11 bases separating them.

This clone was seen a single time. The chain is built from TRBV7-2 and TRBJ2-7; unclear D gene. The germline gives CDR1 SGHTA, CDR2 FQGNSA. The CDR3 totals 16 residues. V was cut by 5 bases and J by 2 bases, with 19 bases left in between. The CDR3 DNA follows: TGTGCCAGCAGCCCGCTTGCGCCGATCGGAGCCTACGAGCAGTACTTC. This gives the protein CASSPLAPIGAYEQYF. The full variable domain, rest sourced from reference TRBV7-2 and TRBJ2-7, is GAGVSQSPSNKVTEKGKDVELRCDPISGHTALYWYRQSLGQGLEFLIYFQGNSAPDKSGLPSDRFSAERTGGSVSTLTIQRTQQEDSAVYLCASSPLAPIGAYEQYFGPGTRLTVT.

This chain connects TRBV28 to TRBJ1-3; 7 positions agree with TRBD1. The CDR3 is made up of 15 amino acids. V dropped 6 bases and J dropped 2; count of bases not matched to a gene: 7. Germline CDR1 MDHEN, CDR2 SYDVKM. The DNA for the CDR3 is TGTGCCAGCAGCTCAGCCGGGACAGCTGGAAACACCATATATTTT. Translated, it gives CASSSAGTAGNTIYF.

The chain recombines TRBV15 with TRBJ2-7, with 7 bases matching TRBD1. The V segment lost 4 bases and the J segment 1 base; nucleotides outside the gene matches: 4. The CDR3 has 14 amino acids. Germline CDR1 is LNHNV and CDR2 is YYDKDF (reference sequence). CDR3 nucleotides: TGTGCCACCAGCAACTTCAGGGGGTCCTACGAGCAGTACTTC. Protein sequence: CATSNFRGSYEQYF. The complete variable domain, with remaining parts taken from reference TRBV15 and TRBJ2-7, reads DAMVIQNPRYQVTQFGKPVTLSCSQTLNHNVMYWYQQKSSQAPKLLFHYYDKDFNNEADTPDNFQSRRPNTSFCFLDIRSPGLGDTAMYLCATSNFRGSYEQYFGPGTRLTVT.

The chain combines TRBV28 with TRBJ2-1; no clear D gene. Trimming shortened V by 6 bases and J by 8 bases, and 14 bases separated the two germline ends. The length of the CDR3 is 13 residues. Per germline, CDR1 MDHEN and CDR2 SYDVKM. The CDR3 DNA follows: TGTGCCAGCAGCCTGGCGGCGGTGGATGAGCAGTTCTTC. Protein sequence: CASSLAAVDEQFF.

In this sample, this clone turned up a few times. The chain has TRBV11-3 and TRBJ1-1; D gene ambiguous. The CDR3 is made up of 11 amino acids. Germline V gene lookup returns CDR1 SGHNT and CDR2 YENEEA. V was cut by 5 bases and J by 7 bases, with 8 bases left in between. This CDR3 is CASSPDGEAFF. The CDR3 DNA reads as TGTGCCAGCAGCCCGGACGGTGAAGCTTTCTTT.

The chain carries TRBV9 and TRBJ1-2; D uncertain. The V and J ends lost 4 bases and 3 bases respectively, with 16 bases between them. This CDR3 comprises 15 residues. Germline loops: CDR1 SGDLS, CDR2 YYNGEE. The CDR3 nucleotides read TGTGCCAGCAGCCCCCGCCCCGGGAGGGACTATGGCTACACCTTC. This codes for CASSPRPGRDYGYTF.